This T cell receptor beta chain is from a study of technical replicates of blood from a few donors. Only a few counts were recorded for this clone. Germline values: CDR1 SSHAT, CDR2 FNYEAQ (reference sequence). After removal of 2 bases from V and 1 base from J, the junction contained 4 bases not matched to a gene. The CDR3 has 16 residues. Repertoires were generated with immunoSEQ multiplex PCR, while TCRdb's copy carries only in-frame clones and drops some. Among roughly 69,000 clones listed, 85% to 90% were seen once. This receptor was obtained from a human donor in good health. Some clones in this sample may be carry-over from other donors' samples. The V and J genes are TRBV7-7 and TRBJ2-2; TRBD2 agrees at 7 bases. Sequenced sample: PBMCs. The CDR3 DNA sequence: TGTGCCAGCAGCTTATTACCTAGCGGGAACACCGGGGAGCTGTTTTTT. This translates into CASSLLPSGNTGELFF. Full variable domain (outside the CDR3, taken from reference TRBV7-7 and TRBJ2-2): GAGVSQSPRYKVTKRGQDVTLRCDPISSHATLYWYQQALGQGPEFLTYFNYEAQPDKSGLPSDRFSAERPEGSISTLTIQRTEQRDSAMYRCASSLLPSGNTGELFFGEGSRLTVL.